This record covers a single TCR beta chain. No antigen is known for it. This sample is part of a study of high-grade serous ovarian cancer treatment subgroups. Study-level information: On average, around 15,000 reads and roughly 7,700 unique TCR beta rearrangements were obtained per sample. General observations from the study: Without spatial data, bulk sequencing limits insight into HGSC tumor diversity. Repertoire similarity ranged roughly 0.095 to 0.79 between tumors of one patient.

This CDR3 has 18 residues. CDR1 is MNHGY and CDR2 is SAAAGT in the germline V gene. V was cut by 5 bases and J by 5 bases, with 22 bases left in between. Tumor tissue was taken before any definitive surgery or chemotherapy was given. Only in-frame clones appear in the TCRdb table, and some are missing; sequencing was by immunoSEQ multiplex PCR. The sample has 1,500 to 2,000 clones, roughly 70% seen once. The sequence was collected from a human donor with high-grade serous ovarian cancer. The genes are TRBV6-8 and TRBJ2-6, with D unclear. Sequenced: tumor tissue. As DNA, the CDR3 is TGTGCCAGCAGTGGAGTAATACGCTCACAAAGTCGGGCCAACGTCCTGACTTTC. This gives the protein CASSGVIRSQSRANVLTF.